This is a list of T cell receptor beta chains from one sample in a study of T cell responses to AZD1222 COVID-19 vaccine. Repertoires were generated with immunoSEQ multiplex PCR, while TCRdb's copy carries only in-frame clones and drops some. Here the sample spans 80,000 to 90,000 clones, roughly 90% being singletons. Sequences were derived from peripheral blood, sampled on day 0 of MenACWY control vaccination. These receptors were collected from an adult in good health. Both conserved end residues are part of each CDR3. A D gene is named only where the DNA matches it firmly. Clone sizes are given selectively: once, few, many, or a class where the clone is expanded.

abundance	v_gene	d_gene	j_gene	CDR3aa	CDR3nt
.	TRBV7-2	TRBD1	TRBJ2-7	CASSLAQGRGYEQYF	TGTGCCAGCAGCTTAGCGCAGGGCAGGGGGTACGAGCAGTACTTC
.	TRBV18	.	TRBJ2-1	CASSVGNEQFF	TGTGCCAGCTCAGTAGGGAATGAGCAGTTCTTC
few	TRBV5-4	TRBD2	TRBJ2-7	CASSLAGIAYEQYF	TGTGCCAGCAGCTTAGCGGGAATCGCCTACGAGCAGTACTTC
few	TRBV6-5	TRBD1	TRBJ1-1	CASSRDREVTEAFF	TGTGCCAGCAGCCGTGACAGGGAGGTGACTGAAGCTTTCTTT
.	TRBV28	.	TRBJ1-5	CASSFGLSQPQHF	TGTGCCAGCAGTTTCGGCCTCTCTCAGCCCCAGCATTTT
.	TRBV7-2	TRBD1	TRBJ2-1	CASSLALGTGGNNEQFF	TGTGCCAGCAGCTTAGCGCTCGGGACAGGGGGCAACAATGAGCAGTTCTTC
once	TRBV11-2	.	TRBJ1-5	CASSLSGGGNQPQHF	TGTGCCAGCAGCTTAAGCGGGGGGGGCAATCAGCCCCAGCATTTT
.	TRBV4-1	.	TRBJ1-6	CASSQLPSGTVGSPLHF	TGCGCCAGCAGCCAATTGCCTTCCGGGACCGTTGGTTCACCCCTCCACTTT
.	TRBV5-1	.	TRBJ2-1	CASSFSGWEQFF	TGCGCCAGCAGCTTTAGCGGATGGGAGCAGTTCTTC
.	TRBV7-2	TRBD2	TRBJ2-2	CASSLVATSPGELFF	TGTGCCAGCAGCTTAGTTGCGACTAGCCCCGGGGAGCTGTTTTTT
.	TRBV6-5	.	TRBJ1-6	CASSPEGYYNSPLHF	TGTGCCAGCAGCCCCGAAGGATACTATAATTCACCCCTCCACTTT
.	TRBV7-2	.	TRBJ1-2	CASSLANYGYTF	TGTGCCAGCAGCTTAGCCAACTATGGCTACACCTTC
.	TRBV19	.	TRBJ2-7	CASSMGQRQAYPAYEQYF	TGTGCCAGTAGTATGGGTCAGCGGCAGGCCTACCCGGCGTACGAGCAGTACTTC
.	TRBV11-2	.	TRBJ1-3	CASSSSRDPALSGNTIYF	TGTGCCAGCAGCTCATCCCGGGACCCAGCCCTCTCTGGAAACACCATATATTTT
.	TRBV7-8	.	TRBJ2-1	CASSLKLLPPYNEQFF	TGTGCCAGCAGCCTAAAGCTACTACCTCCCTACAATGAGCAGTTCTTC
.	TRBV30	.	TRBJ1-2	CAWSGPGPLGGYTF	TGTGCCTGGAGTGGACCGGGGCCCCTAGGAGGCTACACCTTC
once	TRBV4-3	.	TRBJ1-6	CASSQGVTGFDSPLHF	TGCGCCAGCAGCCAAGGCGTGACAGGCTTTGATTCACCCCTCCACTTT
.	TRBV29-1	.	TRBJ1-2	CSHWGGGGYTF	TGCAGCCACTGGGGGGGTGGTGGCTACACCTTC
.	TRBV6-5	.	TRBJ2-7	CASRVRDSYEQYF	TGTGCCAGCAGGGTCAGGGACTCCTACGAGCAGTACTTC
once	TRBV28	.	TRBJ2-5	CASSLGGPQETQYF	TGTGCCAGCAGTTTAGGGGGACCGCAAGAGACCCAGTACTTC